This T cell receptor (beta chain) was recovered during a study of shared clonotypes between healthy human individuals. Study-wide results and limits: Since donors were few, the genetic and exposure-history diversity represented was limited.

TCRdb keeps only in-frame clones here, not all; method: immunoSEQ multiplex PCR. Of some 2.4 million clones detected, over 85% appear once; the ten largest clones hold 0.36%. Points on this clone: Its antigen remains unidentified.

The ends were cut back, 5 bases at V and 6 bases at J, with 11 bases in the middle. The CDR3 totals 11 residues. Per germline, CDR1 DFQATT and CDR2 SNEGSKA (reference sequence). This clonotype was obtained from a young man in good health. Some clones in this sample may be carry-over from other donors' samples. This rearrangement joins TRBV20-1 to TRBJ2-7, with D unresolved. The sample taken for sequencing was naive CD4+ T cells from PBMCs. Sample subset: CD45RA+ positively selected. The CDR3 sequence: CSAVMAFEQYF. CDR3 DNA: TGCAGTGCTGTCATGGCCTTCGAGCAGTACTTC.